These 14 T cell receptor beta chains originate from one sample sequenced in a study of cytomegalovirus exposure and HLA in healthy donors. The PCR made use of 60 Vbeta and 13 Jbeta primers. Produced via immunoSEQ multiplex PCR; TCRdb's table is partial and in-frame only. The data show some 57,000 clones, with 65% to 80% seen just once and 5% to 6.5% held by the top ten. The specimen sequenced was PBMCs. These receptors all come from a woman in her 30s in good health and CMV-seronegative.

This sequence joins TRBV5-5 and TRBJ1-2; 7 bases line up with TRBD1. The CDR3 is made up of 17 amino acids. Trimming removed 0 bases from V and 0 bases from J; junction bases left unmatched: 8. Germline-derived CDR1 and CDR2 are SGHKS and YYEKEE (reference sequence). CDR3 sequence reads: CASSLVPGQAANYGYTF. DNA of the CDR3: TGTGCCAGCAGCTTGGTTCCAGGACAGGCGGCTAACTATGGCTACACCTTC.

The chain employs TRBV14 and TRBJ1-5, with 9 bases aligning to TRBD1. This CDR3 has 16 amino acids. In germline, CDR1 is SGHDN, CDR2 FVKESK. With 4 bases clipped from V and 7 bases from J, the junction kept 11 bases outside the gene matches. CDR3 DNA sequence: TGTGCCAGCAGCCGGGGGGGGGACAGGGTATTCCAGCCCCAGCATTTT. Translation gives CASSRGGDRVFQPQHF.

The chain combines TRBV6-4 with TRBJ2-7, with 9 bases that match TRBD2. Germline V gene sequence: CDR1 MRHNA, CDR2 SNTAGT. The CDR3 runs to 17 residues. The V and J ends lost 0 bases and 4 bases, in that order; junction bases with no gene match: 10. The CDR3 loop reads CASSDSKSSGNFYEQYV. CDR3 nucleotide sequence: TGTGCCAGCAGTGACTCGAAATCTAGCGGGAATTTTTACGAGCAGTACGTC.

This chain uses TRBV7-9 with TRBJ2-3, with 8 bases matching TRBD1. J was trimmed by 6 bases and V by 8 bases; bases with no gene match: 10. Germline V gene sequence: CDR1 SEHNR, CDR2 FQNEAQ (reference sequence). The CDR3 has 14 residues. CDR3 in amino acids: CASGTTDRADTQYF. In DNA, the CDR3 is TGTGCCAGCGGGACCACGGACAGGGCTGATACGCAGTATTTT. The full variable domain, its missing parts supplied by reference TRBV7-9 and TRBJ2-3, is DTGVSQNPRHKITKRGQNVTFRCDPISEHNRLYWYRQTLGQGPEFLTYFQNEAQLEKSRLLSDRFSAERPKGSFSTLEIQRTEQGDSAMYLCASGTTDRADTQYFGPGTRLTVL.

CDR3 DNA sequence: TGTGCCAGTAGTCCTACGGAGTTGCGGTGGAACACCATATATTTT. It encodes CASSPTELRWNTIYF. The chain joins TRBV19 to TRBJ1-3; D is undetermined. V was trimmed by 5 bases and J by 7 bases, leaving 18 bases between them. In germline, CDR1 is LNHDA, CDR2 SQIVND (reference sequence). The length of the CDR3 is 15 residues.

The chain links TRBV7-3 to TRBJ2-1, with D perhaps matching TRBD1 (5 bases). This CDR3 region has 14 residues. In germline, CDR1 is SGHTA, CDR2 FQGTGA. Trimming took 5 bases from V and 9 from J, leaving 17 bases between them. The CDR3 DNA sequence: TGTGCCAGCAGCCCAGGGCCCGACTTCGGTGAGCAGTTCTTC. Translation gives CASSPGPDFGEQFF.

The table lists this clone with a few counts. The chain is built from TRBV28 and TRBJ2-1, with D perhaps matching TRBD2 (5 bases). The V end was cut by 2 bases, the J end by 6 bases, with 11 bases between. This CDR3 has 14 amino acids. CDR1 and CDR2 (germline): MDHEN, SYDVKM. This chain's CDR3 is CASSLPVGANEQFF. The CDR3 bases are TGTGCCAGCAGTTTACCGGTGGGAGCCAATGAGCAGTTCTTC.

The chain carries TRBV9 and TRBJ2-4; TRBD1 matches 11 bases. The V and J ends lost 9 bases and 3 bases, in that order; junction bases with no gene match: 11. The CDR3 is made up of 16 amino acids. CDR1 and CDR2 (germline): SGDLS, YYNGEE. CDR3 residues: CANQIGQGAYKNIQYF. DNA of the CDR3: TGTGCCAACCAAATCGGACAGGGGGCTTACAAAAACATTCAGTACTTC.

This clone was recorded once. The chain carries TRBV5-1 and TRBJ1-6, with 7 bases matching TRBD1. V lost 7 bases to trimming and J lost 3 bases; unmatched junction nucleotides: 7. Germline loops: CDR1 SGHRS, CDR2 YFSETQ. This CDR3 is built from 15 residues. The CDR3 reads CASSEDRDYNSPLHF. CDR3 coding DNA: TGCGCCAGCTCCGAAGACAGGGACTATAATTCACCCCTCCACTTT.

This clone was seen a few times. The genes are TRBV5-6 and TRBJ1-1, with 8 nucleotides matching TRBD1. From germline, CDR1 is SGHDT and CDR2 YYEEEE. Trimming at V came to 1 base and at J to 4 bases, leaving 12 bases not matched to a gene. The CDR3 runs 17 residues. The CDR3 region has the DNA TGTGCCAGCAGCTTGATTCCCCGTGGACAGGGAGCCACTGAAGCTTTCTTT. As protein: CASSLIPRGQGATEAFF.

This clone was counted between two and nine times. The genes are TRBV5-1 and TRBJ2-1; 11 positions agree with TRBD1. The CDR3 consists of 15 residues. J gave up 8 bases and V 4 bases, and 8 bases lay outside the gene matches. CDR1 and CDR2 from the germline V gene are SGHRS and YFSETQ. DNA of the CDR3: TGCGCCAGCAGCCGGACCGGGACAGGGGGTCATGAGCAGTTCTTC. Its protein is CASSRTGTGGHEQFF. Looking up the rest from reference TRBV5-1 and TRBJ2-1 gives the full variable domain: KAGVTQTPRYLIKTRGQQVTLSCSPISGHRSVSWYQQTPGQGLQFLFEYFSETQRNKGNFPGRFSGRQFSNSRSEMNVSTLELGDSALYLCASSRTGTGGHEQFFGPGTRLTVL.

The CDR3 spells CASSLEGWGVSSYNEQFF. CDR3 sequence (DNA): TGCGCCAGCAGCTTGGAAGGGTGGGGGGTTAGTTCCTACAATGAGCAGTTCTTC. The gene calls are TRBV5-1 and TRBJ2-1; TRBD2 is a possible D gene (6 bases). Germline V gene sequence: CDR1 SGHRS, CDR2 YFSETQ. The ends were cut back, 0 bases at V and 1 base at J, with 17 bases in the middle. CDR3 length equals 18 residues.

This clone has just a few counts. The chain links TRBV7-6 to TRBJ2-1, with TRBD2 matching over 11 bases. Trimming at V came to 1 base and at J to 2 bases, leaving 13 bases not matched to a gene. The CDR3 is 20 amino acids. The germline V gene encodes CDR1 SGHVS and CDR2 FNYEAQ. CDR3: CASSLERRSSGRSPYNEQFF. The CDR3 DNA is TGTGCCAGCAGCTTAGAAAGGAGGTCTAGCGGGAGGTCCCCCTACAATGAGCAGTTCTTC.

Here the CDR3 reads CASSLEATRRPDTQYF. CDR3 coding DNA: TGTGCCAGCAGCTTAGAGGCGACCCGTCGGCCAGATACGCAGTATTTT. The chain employs TRBV7-3 and TRBJ2-3; no clear D gene. The CDR3 consists of 16 residues. The germline V gene encodes CDR1 SGHTA and CDR2 FQGTGA. V lost 2 bases, J lost 4 bases, and 16 bases lay in between.